Following are 16 T cell receptor beta chains from one sample sequenced in a study of blood T cells in healthy people across ages. A second PCR, run for about 6 to 11 cycles, used a sample-barcoded 5' primer plus a J-beta primer mix. TCRdb used MiXCR to reprocess the 5' RACE reads, holding one entry per CDR3 protein. The top ten hold around 2.1% of the sample, which has under 2,000,000 distinct CDR3 sequences, about 49% seen once. Sequenced sample: blood. These receptors were taken from a middle-aged woman in good health.

The chain joins TRBV2 to TRBJ2-1; 12 bases match TRBD1. Germline trimming cut 8 bases from V and 8 bases from J; bases unmatched to any gene: 4. Germline CDR1 reads SNHLY; CDR2 reads FYNNEI. This CDR3 has 13 amino acids. The CDR3 loop reads CASRDRGLDEQFF. CDR3 DNA sequence: TGTGCCAGCCGGGACAGGGGGCTCGATGAGCAGTTCTTC. Using reference TRBV2 and TRBJ2-1 for the parts outside the CDR3, the full variable domain is EPEVTQTPSHQVTQMGQEVILRCVPISNHLYFYWYRQILGQKVEFLVSFYNNEISEKSEIFDDQFSVERPDGSNFTLKIRSTKLEDSAMYFCASRDRGLDEQFFGPGTRLTVL.

The V and J genes are TRBV6-5 and TRBJ1-2; 7 nucleotides agree with TRBD1. The V gene's germline CDR1 is MNHEY and CDR2 SVGAGI. This CDR3 has 14 amino acids. V gave up 6 bases and J gave up 5 bases; unmatched junction bases: 9. The CDR3 DNA follows: TGTGCCAGCAGGGACGGGACAGCTTCATATGGCTACACCTTC. Residues: CASRDGTASYGYTF.

A few counts support this clonotype. The chain carries TRBV6-2 or TRBV6-3 and TRBJ2-5; tentatively, D is TRBD2 (5 bases). This CDR3 is built from 14 residues. V was trimmed by 6 bases and J by 7 bases, leaving 18 bases between them. Germline CDR1 reads MNHEY; CDR2 reads SVGEGT. In DNA form, the CDR3 reads TGTGCCAGCAGCACCCGTGGGAGAGTAGCGACCCAGTACTTC. Its protein is CASSTRGRVATQYF.

In this sample, this clonotype turned up a few times. This CDR3 reads CASRPGTVSYEQYF. CDR3 DNA sequence: TGTGCCAGCAGACCCGGGACAGTTTCCTACGAGCAGTACTTC. The chain employs TRBV6-2 or TRBV6-3 and TRBJ2-5; 7 bases align to TRBD1. The assigned J gene may be wrong: the sequence end matches TRBJ2-7 better. CDR1 and CDR2 from the germline V gene are MNHEY and SVGEGT. This CDR3 spans 14 amino acids.

The rearrangement uses TRBV4-3 and TRBJ1-5, with D hard to call. V lost 0 bases and J lost 5, with 14 bases in between. In germline, CDR1 is LGHNA, CDR2 YSLEER. There are 16 residues in the CDR3. The DNA for the CDR3 is TGCGCCAGCAGCCAAGATCCCCGGACTGGGCATCAGCCCCAGCATTTT. It yields the protein CASSQDPRTGHQPQHF.

Comments on this clonotype: The junction departs from the called germline gene at one end, perhaps through a read error. The chain joins TRBV6-2 or TRBV6-3 to TRBJ2-7, with 12 nucleotides matching TRBD1. The end of the DNA is better explained by TRBJ2-4, so the J call may be wrong. Germline CDR1 is MNHEY and CDR2 is SVGEGT. The CDR3 loop spans 15 amino acids. DNA of the CDR3: TGTGTCAGCAGAGACGCCGGGACAGGGGGCAACATTCAGTACTTC. Protein: CVSRDAGTGGNIQYF.

The CDR3 DNA follows: TGTGCCAGCAGCCTTGGGGATACTAGTTACACAGATACGCAGTATTTT. Amino acid sequence: CASSLGDTSYTDTQYF. The rearrangement joins TRBV7-6 to TRBJ2-3, with D perhaps TRBD2 (5 bases). Germline CDR1 and CDR2: SGHVS and FNYEAQ. The V gene lost 5 bases and the J gene lost 2 bases, with 17 bases spanning the gap. The CDR3 is 16 amino acids. Filled out from reference TRBV7-6 and TRBJ2-3, the complete variable domain reads GAGVSQSPRYKVTKRGQDVALRCDPISGHVSLYWYRQALGQGPEFLTYFNYEAQQDKSGLPNDRFSAERPEGSISTLTIQRTEQRDSAMYRCASSLGDTSYTDTQYFGPGTRLTVL.

This chain joins TRBV28 and TRBJ2-1, with 8 bases aligning to TRBD2. Germline CDR1 is MDHEN and CDR2 is SYDVKM. The CDR3 covers 16 residues. Losses at the gene ends were 6 bases for V and 7 bases for J; bases not matched to a gene: 14. The CDR3 is CASRLPAGDLGNEQFF. The DNA of the CDR3 is TGTGCCAGCAGATTACCAGCGGGGGATCTGGGGAATGAGCAGTTCTTC.

V gene TRBV18 combines with J gene TRBJ1-4; TRBD1 matches at 7 bases. Germline values: CDR1 KGHSH, CDR2 LQKENI. The CDR3 is 16 residues long. The V and J ends lost 0 bases and 7 bases, in that order; junction bases with no gene match: 8. In DNA form, the CDR3 reads TGTGCCAGCTCACCACCCGAGGGGGCGATGATTGAAAAACTGTTTTTT. The encoded protein is CASSPPEGAMIEKLFF.

V usage is TRBV6-6 and J usage is TRBJ1-2, with D unresolved. Germline V gene sequence: CDR1 MNHNY, CDR2 SVGAGI (reference sequence). The CDR3 covers 12 residues. Deletions cut 7 bases from V and 5 bases from J, with 11 bases between. The CDR3 DNA follows: TGTGCCAGCAACGAGGCGGTGTATGGCTACACCTTC. Translating gives CASNEAVYGYTF.

V gene TRBV4-1 combines with J gene TRBJ1-2, with D uncertain. Trimming took off 0 bases at V and 7 bases at J, with 12 bases between the two ends. Per germline, CDR1 MGHRA and CDR2 YSYEKL. CDR3 length: 14 residues. CDR3 loop: CASSQESGMAGYTF. The CDR3 nucleotides read TGCGCCAGCAGCCAAGAATCGGGTATGGCTGGCTACACCTTC.

The chain joins TRBV15 to TRBJ2-5, with 13 bases fitting TRBD2. There are 14 residues in the CDR3. From germline, CDR1 is LNHNV and CDR2 YYDKDF (reference sequence). V was pared by 5 bases and J by 11 bases, with 8 bases of the junction left unmatched. The chain's CDR3 is CATSLPGLAGWQYF. CDR3 nucleotides: TGTGCCACCAGCTTACCGGGACTAGCGGGGTGGCAGTACTTC.

This clonotype was detected only a few times. J is TRBJ1-2 and V is TRBV12-3 or TRBV12-4; the match to TRBD1 covers 7 bases. The V and J ends lost 6 bases and 7 bases, in that order; junction bases with no gene match: 8. This CDR3 comprises 13 residues. CDR3 in amino acids: CASRLQGFSGYTF. The CDR3 DNA sequence: TGTGCCAGCAGGTTACAGGGGTTTAGTGGCTACACCTTC.

Only a few counts were recorded for this clonotype. V usage is TRBV25-1 and J usage is TRBJ2-4, with 10 bases that match TRBD1. The DNA end favors TRBJ2-7, so the J call may be wrong. Looked up from germline, CDR1 is MGHDK and CDR2 is SYGVNS. This CDR3 has 15 amino acids. CDR3 sequence (DNA): TGTGCCACTTCCGGTAACCGGGACAGGGGCTACGAGCAGTACTTC. Translated: CATSGNRDRGYEQYF.

This rearrangement joins TRBV6-5 to TRBJ1-2; 7 bases are shared with TRBD1. J lost 5 bases, V lost 2 bases, and 8 bases had no gene match. The CDR3 runs to 15 residues. Germline V gives CDR1 MNHEY, CDR2 SVGAGI. The CDR3 DNA follows: TGTGCCAGCAGTTACCTTCGGGGACAGATATATGGCTACACCTTC. Translated, it gives CASSYLRGQIYGYTF.

The table lists this clonotype with a few counts. This sequence joins TRBV7-2 and TRBJ1-2; the match to TRBD1 covers 10 bases. Trimming removed 2 bases from V and 2 bases from J; junction bases left unmatched: 8. The CDR3 is 17 residues long. From germline, CDR1 is SGHTA and CDR2 FQGNSA. The CDR3 region has the DNA TGTGCCAGCAGCTTAACCCCTAGACAGGGGGCGAACTATGGCTACACCTTC. Translated, it gives CASSLTPRQGANYGYTF.